One and the same sample provided the 5 T cell receptor beta chains below, sequenced in a study of blood T cell repertoires in COVID-19. The assay was immunoSEQ multiplex PCR, and TCRdb's table has in-frame clones only and misses some. This table holds approximately 300,000 clones, about 90% found once. The specimen was peripheral blood. The receptor source for this set is a woman in her thirties or forties with acute or convalescent COVID-19.

The chain joins TRBV11-2 to TRBJ1-2, with TRBD1 matching 12 bases. This CDR3 comprises 14 residues. V lost 6 bases, J lost 5 bases, and 4 bases stayed unmatched. Germline V gene sequence: CDR1 SGHAT, CDR2 FQNNGV. This CDR3 is CASSRGQGAYGYTF. CDR3 sequence (DNA): TGTGCCAGCAGTCGGGGACAGGGGGCGTATGGCTACACCTTC.

The chain couples TRBV6-2 or TRBV6-3 to TRBJ1-1; 9 bases align to TRBD1. Germline-derived CDR1 and CDR2 are MNHEY and SVGEGT. Trimming at V came to 4 bases and at J to 5 bases, leaving 8 bases not matched to a gene. The length of the CDR3 is 15 residues. The CDR3 spells CASSSGQGANTEAFF. The CDR3 bases are TGTGCCAGCAGTTCGGGACAGGGCGCGAATACTGAAGCTTTCTTT.

This clone was detected only once. V and J are TRBV2 and TRBJ2-2, with 8 bases aligning to TRBD2. Germline V gene data show CDR1 as SNHLY and CDR2 as FYNNEI. This CDR3 region has 15 residues. The J segment lost 4 bases and the V segment lost 6 bases, leaving 7 bases of the junction unmatched. This CDR3 is CASRGTRVGTGELFF. DNA of the CDR3: TGTGCCAGCAGGGGGACTAGAGTGGGCACCGGGGAGCTGTTTTTT.

The chain combines TRBV29-1 with TRBJ1-2, with 8 bases identical to TRBD1. The ends lost 5 bases at V and 2 bases at J; junction bases unmatched: 4. CDR3 length: 13 amino acids. From germline, CDR1 is SQVTM and CDR2 ANQGSEA. The CDR3 DNA follows: TGCAGCGTTTCGGACAGGGCCAACTATGGCTACACCTTC. Its translation: CSVSDRANYGYTF.

The chain couples TRBV7-8 to TRBJ2-3; D is unclear. The V gene lost 5 bases and the J gene lost 11 bases, with 11 bases spanning the gap. Germline V gene sequence: CDR1 SGHVS, CDR2 FQNEAQ. The CDR3 length is 11 residues. The CDR3 coding sequence is TGTGCCAGCAGCCCCCACGGTATGCAGTATTTT. It translates to CASSPHGMQYF. Variable domain in full (rest from reference TRBV7-8 and TRBJ2-3): GAGVSQSPRYKVAKRGQDVALRCDPISGHVSLFWYQQALGQGPEFLTYFQNEAQLDKSGLPSDRFFAERPEGSVSTLKIQRTQQEDSAVYLCASSPHGMQYFGPGTRLTVL.